This T cell receptor (beta chain) was retrieved from a study of blood T cell repertoires in COVID-19. Germline V gives CDR1 SGHTA, CDR2 FQGNSA. V shed 3 bases, J shed 4 bases, and the junction held 6 bases outside the gene matches. This CDR3 is 15 amino acids long. Measured with immunoSEQ multiplex PCR; TCRdb has only the in-frame clones, and not every one. The sample shows roughly 210,000 clones, 88% of them seen only once. This chain links TRBV7-2 with TRBJ2-5; 9 positions match TRBD2. The origin of this receptor is a man between 70 and 80 years old with acute or convalescent COVID-19. The sequenced sample was peripheral blood. The CDR3: CASSLPAGGGETQYF. The CDR3, as DNA: TGTGCCAGCAGCTTGCCAGCGGGGGGCGGAGAGACCCAGTACTTC.